What follows describes a single T cell receptor (beta chain). The sample belongs to a study of control samples from healthy donors and cancer patients. The CDR3 has 16 amino acids. Germline CDR1 SGHNT, CDR2 YYREEE (reference sequence). The trim removed 0 bases at V and 5 bases at J, leaving 8 bases unmatched. Clones were read by immunoSEQ multiplex PCR, and TCRdb kept only the in-frame ones, dropping some. The sample records around 84,000 clones, roughly nine tenths being singletons. The sequence derives from a man aged 30 to 39 in good health. Input material: blood. This chain uses TRBV5-4 with TRBJ2-1, with 7 bases matching TRBD1. The CDR3 DNA is TGTGCCAGCAGCTTGGGCGCGAGACAGGGACACAATGAGCAGTTCTTC. The encoded protein is CASSLGARQGHNEQFF.